The 25 T cell receptor beta chains listed next were all sequenced from one sample in a study of T cell responses to AZD1222 COVID-19 vaccine. Some clones are missing from TCRdb's copy, which holds only in-frame ones; the method was immunoSEQ multiplex PCR. This sample has about 88,000 clones, with roughly nine tenths found just once. Sequenced material: peripheral blood, taken 28 days after the second AZD1222 dose. Every receptor here comes from an adult who received the AZD1222 COVID-19 vaccine.

This clone has only a few counts. The chain is built from TRBV16 and TRBJ2-1; D gene ambiguous. V lost 0 bases to trimming and J lost 7 bases, with 7 bases between them. Per germline, CDR1 KGHSY and CDR2 FQNENV. CDR3 length: 13 residues. The CDR3 here is CASSQSGWNEQFF. The DNA of the CDR3 is TGTGCCAGCAGCCAATCAGGGTGGAATGAGCAGTTCTTC. Looking up the rest from reference TRBV16 and TRBJ2-1 gives the full variable domain: GEEVAQTPKHLVRGEGQKAKLYCAPIKGHSYVFWYQQVLKNEFKFLISFQNENVFDETGMPKERFSAKCLPNSPCSLEIQATKLEDSAVYFCASSQSGWNEQFFGPGTRLTVL.

This chain joins TRBV11-2 and TRBJ1-2; TRBD1 matches 10 bases. There are 14 residues in the CDR3. Per germline, CDR1 SGHAT and CDR2 FQNNGV. J gave up 7 bases and V 7 bases, and 9 bases lay outside the gene matches. The CDR3 nucleotides are TGTGCCAGCACCGAGGACAGGGGGAGAGGTGGCTACACCTTC. Protein: CASTEDRGRGGYTF.

The V and J genes are TRBV6-5 and TRBJ1-5; possibly TRBD1 for D (5 bases). The V end was cut by 4 bases, the J end by 1 base, with 14 bases between. The CDR3 consists of 16 residues. Germline-derived CDR1 and CDR2 are MNHEY and SVGAGI. CDR3 coding DNA: TGTGCCAGCAGTTTGACAGTATTTGAGAGCAATCAGCCCCAGCATTTT. This encodes CASSLTVFESNQPQHF.

The chain uses TRBV24-1 and TRBJ2-2, with D tentatively TRBD1 (5 bases). Trimming removed 3 bases from V and 4 bases from J, with 14 bases in between. Germline assignment: CDR1 KGHDR and CDR2 SFDVKD. The CDR3 runs 16 residues. The CDR3 sequence: CATSDTRVFGTGELFF. The CDR3 nucleotides are TGTGCCACCAGTGATACCAGGGTATTCGGCACCGGGGAGCTGTTTTTT.

The chain couples TRBV27 to TRBJ1-5; D remains ambiguous. V was trimmed by 6 bases and J by 0 bases, leaving 15 bases between them. CDR3 length: 16 residues. Per germline, CDR1 MNHEY and CDR2 SMNVEV (reference sequence). CDR3 amino acids: CASSPYRTYSNQPQHF. The CDR3 bases are TGTGCCAGCAGCCCCTACCGCACCTATAGCAATCAGCCCCAGCATTTT.

V and J are TRBV6-2 or TRBV6-3 and TRBJ2-2; D call uncertain. Between the trimmed V and J ends, which lost 5 bases and 4 bases, there was a span of 8 bases. CDR1 and CDR2 (germline): MNHEY, SVGEGT. The CDR3 covers 13 residues. As DNA, the CDR3 is TGTGCCAGCAGTGGAGCTTTCACCGGGGAGCTGTTTTTT. Translating gives CASSGAFTGELFF.

The count of this clone is one. This rearrangement joins TRBV9 to TRBJ2-3; tentative D call: TRBD2 (6 bases). The CDR3 is made up of 14 amino acids. Deletions cut 1 base from V and 4 bases from J, with 10 bases between. Per the germline V gene, CDR1 is SGDLS and CDR2 is YYNGEE. The CDR3 reads CASSVSGGADTQYF. DNA of the CDR3: TGTGCCAGCAGCGTATCCGGGGGTGCAGATACGCAGTATTTT.

The V and J genes are TRBV5-1 and TRBJ2-3; 9 bases line up with TRBD1. Unmatched junction bases numbered 10, after V lost 0 bases and J lost 8 bases. CDR3 size: 16 residues. Germline CDR1 SGHRS, CDR2 YFSETQ. The CDR3: CASSLAAGTGSLTQYF. CDR3 DNA: TGCGCCAGCAGCTTGGCTGCCGGGACAGGGTCCCTTACGCAGTATTTT.

The V call is TRBV5-1, the J call TRBJ1-1; no clear D gene. Germline-derived CDR1 and CDR2 are SGHRS and YFSETQ. CDR3 length: 12 residues. Trimming removed 3 bases from V and 5 bases from J, with 8 bases in between. As DNA, the CDR3 is TGCGCCAGCAGCTGGCAAGGGACTGAAGCTTTCTTT. This codes for CASSWQGTEAFF.

This clone was picked up one time. The rearrangement uses TRBV2 and TRBJ2-7, with TRBD1 matching 7 bases. The CDR3 is 15 residues long. J was trimmed by 4 bases and V by 6 bases; bases with no gene match: 12. CDR1 SNHLY and CDR2 FYNNEI come from the germline V gene. The CDR3 sequence is CASRTPQGSRYEQYF. DNA for the CDR3: TGTGCCAGCAGGACACCACAGGGGTCCCGTTACGAGCAGTACTTC.

The chain is built from TRBV7-2 and TRBJ1-5, with D uncertain. V gave up 1 base and J gave up 3 bases, with 10 bases separating them. The germline gives CDR1 SGHTA, CDR2 FQGNSA. The CDR3 has 15 residues. The CDR3 region is CASSLDSTPNQPQHF. The CDR3, as DNA: TGTGCCAGCAGCTTAGACTCAACTCCCAATCAGCCCCAGCATTTT.

The chain is built from TRBV11-3 and TRBJ2-1, with 12 nucleotides matching TRBD1. Germline values: CDR1 SGHNT, CDR2 YENEEA. This CDR3 contains 15 residues. V lost 4 bases and J lost 9; bases outside the gene matches: 7. The CDR3 DNA sequence: TGTGCCAGCAGCTCGGGACAGGGGGCAGAGTCTGAGCAGTTCTTC. Translation: CASSSGQGAESEQFF.

This chain links TRBV15 with TRBJ2-6, with no clear D. This CDR3 region has 14 residues. The V end was cut by 3 bases, the J end by 2 bases, with 5 bases between. Germline V lookup: CDR1 LNHNV, CDR2 YYDKDF (reference sequence). The CDR3 bases are TGTGCCACCAGCAGGAATACTGGGGCCAACGTCCTGACTTTC. Encoded protein: CATSRNTGANVLTF.

The rearrangement joins TRBV5-1 to TRBJ2-3, with a possible D match to TRBD2 (5 bases). The germline V gene encodes CDR1 SGHRS and CDR2 YFSETQ. The CDR3 loop spans 14 amino acids. V was clipped by 3 bases and J by 2 bases, with 10 bases between them. DNA of the CDR3: TGCGCCAGCAGCTCTAGCTACCACACAGATACGCAGTATTTT. Its protein product is CASSSSYHTDTQYF.

The CDR3 DNA sequence: TGTGCCAGCAGCTTAAAGGTCGGGGACACAAATGAAAAACTGTTTTTT. It specifies CASSLKVGDTNEKLFF. V usage is TRBV13 and J usage is TRBJ1-4, with D tentatively TRBD1 (6 bases). CDR1 and CDR2 from the germline V gene are PRHDT and FYEKMQ (reference sequence). The CDR3 extends over 16 amino acids. V lost 2 bases, J lost 5 bases, and 15 bases lay in between. The full variable domain, rest sourced from reference TRBV13 and TRBJ1-4, is AAGVIQSPRHLIKEKRETATLKCYPIPRHDTVYWYQQGPGQDPQFLISFYEKMQSDKGSIPDRFSAQQFSDYHSELNMSSLELGDSALYFCASSLKVGDTNEKLFFGSGTQLSVL.

The rearrangement joins TRBV18 to TRBJ2-2; possible D gene TRBD2, 6 bases. This CDR3 is 15 amino acids long. The germline V and J ends were trimmed by 3 bases and 6 bases, with 14 bases remaining between them. Looked up from germline, CDR1 is KGHSH and CDR2 is LQKENI. CDR3 amino acids: CASSPQEGGAGELFF. In nucleotides, the CDR3 is TGTGCCAGCTCACCGCAGGAGGGAGGAGCCGGGGAGCTGTTTTTT.

The V gene is TRBV24-1, the J gene TRBJ2-3; the match to TRBD1 covers 10 bases. This CDR3 is built from 18 residues. Trimming removed 4 bases from V and 3 bases from J; junction bases left unmatched: 12. Germline CDR1 reads KGHDR; CDR2 reads SFDVKD. The DNA of the CDR3 is TGTGCCACCAGTGACAACCAACCGGGACAGGGGTGGACAGATACGCAGTATTTT. Amino acid sequence: CATSDNQPGQGWTDTQYF.

This chain connects TRBV7-2 to TRBJ1-1; the D gene is possibly TRBD1 (5 bases). The CDR3 totals 14 residues. V lost 7 bases, J lost 0 bases, and 12 bases lay in between. The germline CDR1 and CDR2 sequences are SGHTA and FQGNSA. CDR3 nucleotide sequence: TGTGCCAGCACTGTTGGGGGGATGAACACTGAAGCTTTCTTT. This codes for CASTVGGMNTEAFF.

The genes are TRBV6-5 and TRBJ1-1; D gene ambiguous. The CDR3 length is 14 residues. V was shortened by 6 bases and J by 5 bases, with 16 bases between the two germline ends. Germline values: CDR1 MNHEY, CDR2 SVGAGI. The CDR3 DNA reads as TGTGCCAGCAGGAATACCGTCAGGAGAACTGAAGCTTTCTTT. It yields the protein CASRNTVRRTEAFF.

The rearrangement joins TRBV6-4 to TRBJ1-2; D not resolved. CDR1 is MRHNA, CDR2 SNTAGT, per germline. V was shortened by 3 bases and J by 1 base, with 0 bases between the two germline ends. The CDR3 is 11 residues long. CDR3 DNA sequence: TGTGCCAGCAGTGATAACTATGGCTACACCTTC. It translates to CASSDNYGYTF.

The chain is built from TRBV28 and TRBJ1-5, with no clear D. Germline V gene lookup returns CDR1 MDHEN and CDR2 SYDVKM. This CDR3 is 14 amino acids long. Trimming removed 2 bases from V and 0 bases from J, with 5 bases in between. CDR3 DNA: TGTGCCAGCAGTTTAGGAGATAGCAATCAGCCCCAGCATTTT. Translating it yields CASSLGDSNQPQHF. Filled out from reference TRBV28 and TRBJ1-5, the complete variable domain reads DVKVTQSSRYLVKRTGEKVFLECVQDMDHENMFWYRQDPGLGLRLIYFSYDVKMKEKGDIPEGYSVSREKKERFSLILESASTNQTSMYLCASSLGDSNQPQHFGDGTRLSIL.

The chain couples TRBV28 to TRBJ1-5, with 8 bases matching TRBD1. V trimming: 7 bases; J trimming: 2 bases; junction bases outside the gene matches: 7. CDR1 MDHEN and CDR2 SYDVKM come from the germline V gene. The CDR3 covers 15 residues. CDR3 residues: CASTGQGLGNQPQHF. DNA for the CDR3: TGTGCCAGCACCGGACAGGGATTAGGCAATCAGCCCCAGCATTTT.

The chain recombines TRBV4-2 with TRBJ2-4; a weak D match, TRBD1 (5 bases). The germline V and J ends were trimmed by 4 bases and 3 bases, with 19 bases remaining between them. The CDR3 is made up of 17 amino acids. Germline lookup yields CDR1 LGHNA and CDR2 YNFKEQ. The chain's CDR3 is CASSRHQGVSGKNIQYF. CDR3 DNA: TGTGCCAGCAGCCGACATCAGGGCGTTTCGGGCAAAAACATTCAGTACTTC.

The chain combines TRBV7-2 with TRBJ1-5; 7 bases line up with TRBD1. The CDR3 runs to 15 residues. V trimming: 4 bases; J trimming: 0 bases; junction bases outside the gene matches: 3. Germline loops: CDR1 SGHTA, CDR2 FQGNSA. The CDR3 reads CASSYDRDSNQPQHF. CDR3 sequence (DNA): TGTGCCAGCAGCTATGACAGGGATAGCAATCAGCCCCAGCATTTT.

Only a few counts were recorded for this clone. The genes are TRBV9 and TRBJ2-7; 8 bases are shared with TRBD1. In germline, CDR1 is SGDLS, CDR2 YYNGEE. The CDR3 is made up of 15 amino acids. V lost 2 bases to trimming and J lost 3 bases; unmatched junction nucleotides: 7. CDR3 sequence reads: CASSVNAGTGYEQYF. The CDR3 DNA reads TGTGCCAGCAGCGTTAACGCTGGGACAGGCTACGAGCAGTACTTC. Looking up the rest from reference TRBV9 and TRBJ2-7 gives the full variable domain: DSGVTQTPKHLITATGQRVTLRCSPRSGDLSVYWYQQSLDQGLQFLIQYYNGEERAKGNILERFSAQQFPDLHSELNLSSLELGDSALYFCASSVNAGTGYEQYFGPGTRLTVT.